The present TCR beta chain was sequenced within a study of spatial heterogeneity in lung cancer. Study as a whole: The 60 to 90 donors had untreated early-stage non-small cell lung cancer. The follow-up PBMC samples were sequenced whenever they were available. The median time to follow-up was approximately 26 months after resection. Averaged across combinations, each unique TCR and UMI pairing appeared more than ten times in raw reads, which were uncorrected.

This clonotype was counted a few times. TCRdb reprocessed the 5' RACE reads via MiXCR and lists one record per CDR3 protein. This table holds around 110,000 distinct CDR3 sequences, 12% found once. The time point here: blood at routine non-recurrence follow-up after resection. Whole RNA, isolated from tumor, nontumor lung or frozen PBMC, was sequenced without prior sorting. Germline loops: CDR1 MDHEN, CDR2 SYDVKM. Trimming took off 7 bases at V and 7 bases at J, with 8 bases between the two ends. The CDR3 sequence is 11 residues long. This sequence originates from a male donor with early-stage non-small cell lung cancer. The specimen comprised PBMCs, sampled at follow-up. V and J are TRBV28 and TRBJ2-1, with no clear D. Here the CDR3 DNA reads TGTGCCAGCATAGGTTGGAATGAGCAGTTCTTC. It encodes CASIGWNEQFF.